This TCR beta chain appears in the sequencing data of a study of response to subunit inactivated influenza vaccine. TCRdb fed the RT-PCR reads into MiXCR, producing one record per CDR3 protein. The table records about 700,000 distinct CDR3 sequences, about 15% of them present only once. A few counts support this clonotype. The CDR3 extends over 16 amino acids. The J segment lost 3 bases and the V segment lost 3 bases, leaving 7 bases of the junction unmatched. Germline CDR1 and CDR2: SGHTA and FQGNSA. This receptor was obtained from a man in his forties or fifties who received an inactivated influenza vaccine. This material consisted of PBMCs from blood, taken 11 to 12 days after vaccination. This chain joins TRBV7-2 and TRBJ2-5; 10 bases are a match to TRBD2. The CDR3 DNA sequence: TGTGCCAGCAGCTTTCAACAGGGACTAGCGAAAGAGACCCAGTACTTC. As protein: CASSFQQGLAKETQYF.